What follows are 10 T cell receptor beta chains derived from one specimen sequenced in a study of preoperative IRX-2 immunotherapy in early breast cancer. Treatment meaning: preoperative locoregional IRX-2 cytokine immunotherapy. TCRdb's copy holds only in-frame clones and misses some; the assay was immunoSEQ multiplex PCR. In the table there are 40,000 to 50,000 clones, 77% of which are singletons. The starting material was tumor tissue, obtained after IRX-2 immunotherapy. The source of these receptors is a human donor with breast cancer.

In DNA, the CDR3 is TGTGCCAGCTCAGAAACCGGGACAGGGGCCTACGAGCAGTACTTC. Residues: CASSETGTGAYEQYF. The chain employs TRBV18 and TRBJ2-7; 10 bases match TRBD1. The CDR3 contains 15 residues. Losses at the gene ends were 5 bases for V and 2 bases for J; bases not matched to a gene: 6. CDR1 KGHSH and CDR2 LQKENI come from the germline V gene.

The chain uses TRBV7-5 and TRBJ2-3; the D segment call TRBD1 is taken from the table without a DNA check. TRBV7-5 is a pseudogene. The CDR3 covers 15 residues. In DNA form, the CDR3 reads TGTGCCAGCAGCCCGATGACAGGGATGGCAGATACGCAGTATTTT. This codes for CASSPMTGMADTQYF.

This clone was detected once. One end of the junction fails to match germline, which may point to a read error. The rearrangement joins TRBV5-1 to TRBJ2-7; D might be TRBD2 (6 bases). The CDR3 spans 16 residues. The V gene's germline CDR1 is SGHRS and CDR2 YFSETQ. This CDR3 reads CASSLGGGQALHEQYF. In DNA form, the CDR3 reads TGCGCCAGCAGCTTGGGGGGAGGTCAGGCCCTTCACGAGCAGTATTTC.

The CDR3 protein is CASSLGQGVSWETQYF. For the CDR3, the DNA is TGCGCCAGCAGCTTGGGGCAGGGGGTGTCGTGGGAGACCCAGTACTTC. This rearrangement joins TRBV5-1 to TRBJ2-5; 7 bases agree with TRBD1. V shed 0 bases, J shed 5 bases, and the junction held 10 bases outside the gene matches. The germline CDR1 and CDR2 sequences are SGHRS and YFSETQ. CDR3 length: 16 residues.

The chain has TRBV28 and TRBJ2-7; 7 bases line up with TRBD2. The V gene end was trimmed by 1 base and the J gene end by 3 bases; junction bases not matched to a gene: 0. Germline CDR1 and CDR2: MDHEN and SYDVKM. The CDR3 runs 13 residues. In nucleotides, the CDR3 is TGTGCCAGCAGTTTATCGGGGGGCTACGAGCAGTACTTC. It encodes CASSLSGGYEQYF.

The V call is TRBV6-8, the J call TRBJ2-2, with D perhaps TRBD2 (6 bases). The CDR3 spans 13 residues. Germline CDR1 reads MNHGY; CDR2 reads SAAAGT. Deletions cut 8 bases from V and 2 bases from J, with 9 bases between. DNA for the CDR3: TGTGCCAGCCGGGACTTCAACACCGGGGAGCTGTTTTTT. This gives the protein CASRDFNTGELFF.

This clone is a singleton in its sample. V usage is TRBV19 and J usage is TRBJ1-1; 11 nucleotides match TRBD1. The CDR3 sequence is 15 residues long. V lost 6 bases and J lost 3; bases outside the gene matches: 6. CDR1 is LNHDA, CDR2 SQIVND, per germline (reference sequence). CDR3: CASRSLGQGDTEAFF. DNA for the CDR3: TGTGCCAGTAGATCCCTGGGACAGGGGGACACTGAAGCTTTCTTT.

J is TRBJ2-1 and V is TRBV4-2; 7 positions agree with TRBD1. This CDR3 is built from 22 residues. The junction had 24 bases not matched to a gene; V was cut back by 0 bases and J by 4 bases. Germline V gene data show CDR1 as LGHNA and CDR2 as YNFKEQ. CDR3 amino acids: CASSQDRGLYLGQIDPYNEQFF. The DNA of the CDR3 is TGTGCCAGCAGCCAAGACAGAGGCCTGTACCTGGGACAGATAGACCCTTACAATGAGCAGTTCTTC.

A remark on this clone: The germline gene is not matched at one end of the junction; a read error may be the cause. The CDR3, as DNA: TGTGCCAGCAGCCAAGCAAGGGGACAGTTTATTTTT. This sequence encodes CASSQARGQFIF. This chain links TRBV14 with TRBJ2-3; 7 bases fit TRBD1. Germline V lookup: CDR1 SGHDN, CDR2 FVKESK. The CDR3 length is 12 residues.

CDR3 loop: CASSLQWTGGDYGYTF. CDR3 nucleotide sequence: TGTGCCAGCAGCTTACAGTGGACAGGGGGGGACTATGGCTACACCTTC. J is TRBJ1-2 and V is TRBV7-6; 10 bases line up with TRBD1. The germline CDR1 and CDR2 sequences are SGHVS and FNYEAQ. This CDR3 comprises 16 residues. J was trimmed by 3 bases and V by 2 bases; bases with no gene match: 6.